One and the same sample provided the 8 T cell receptor beta chains below, sequenced in a study of blood T cell repertoires in COVID-19. Sequencing was performed with immunoSEQ multiplex PCR; in TCRdb, only in-frame clones are kept and a portion is missing. Of approximately 230,000 clones in the sample, around 85% were seen once. Sequenced input: peripheral blood. These receptors were taken from a woman in her 40s with active or convalescent COVID-19.

The V gene is TRBV6-5, the J gene TRBJ2-2; D perhaps matches TRBD1 (6 bases). V lost 8 bases, J lost 6 bases, and 16 bases lay in between. Per the germline V gene, CDR1 is MNHEY and CDR2 is SVGAGI. This CDR3 has 14 residues. CDR3 nucleotide sequence: TGTGCCAGCCGGAACAGGGTGGGACCCGGGGAGCTGTTTTTT. This translates into CASRNRVGPGELFF.

The rearrangement joins TRBV28 to TRBJ1-1; 7 nucleotides align to TRBD1. The CDR3 has 13 amino acids. The trim removed 7 bases at V and 7 bases at J, leaving 9 bases unmatched. Germline V gene data show CDR1 as MDHEN and CDR2 as SYDVKM. CDR3 sequence: CASIRVGGFEAFF. The CDR3 DNA reads TGTGCCAGCATCCGGGTAGGGGGCTTTGAAGCTTTCTTT.

The V and J genes are TRBV19 and TRBJ2-1, with D possibly TRBD2 on 5 matching bases. Trimming left V 2 bases short and J 9 bases short, with 17 bases between. Germline-derived CDR1 and CDR2 are LNHDA and SQIVND (reference sequence). The CDR3 length is 15 residues. CDR3 DNA sequence: TGTGCCAGTAGTATATGGCAGGAGGCGAACGGTGAGCAGTTCTTC. The encoded protein is CASSIWQEANGEQFF.

The rearrangement joins TRBV30 to TRBJ2-1; 8 bases line up with TRBD2. Germline CDR1 and CDR2: GTSNPN and SVGIG (reference sequence). The CDR3 length is 15 residues. The J segment lost 1 base and the V segment lost 0 bases, leaving 2 bases of the junction unmatched. CDR3 DNA: TGTGCCTGGAGTGTTGGCGGGGGGTCCTACAATGAGCAGTTCTTC. Its translation is CAWSVGGGSYNEQFF.

V usage is TRBV2 and J usage is TRBJ1-6; D is unclear. V shed 8 bases and J shed 0 bases, with 14 bases lying between them. CDR3 length equals 16 residues. Germline V gives CDR1 SNHLY, CDR2 FYNNEI. This CDR3 is CASHNSRSSYNSPLHF. The CDR3 bases are TGTGCCAGCCACAACAGCAGAAGCTCCTATAATTCACCCCTCCACTTT.

The rearrangement uses TRBV19 and TRBJ1-4, with a possible D match to TRBD1 (5 bases). This CDR3 is built from 12 residues. Germline loops: CDR1 LNHDA, CDR2 SQIVND (reference sequence). Trimming took 8 bases from V and 7 from J, leaving 11 bases between them. The CDR3 nucleotides read TGTGCCAGTCTAGGGGAGGGTGAAAAACTGTTTTTT. Amino acid sequence: CASLGEGEKLFF.

J is TRBJ1-6 and V is TRBV7-9, with D possibly TRBD1 on 5 matching bases. The V gene lost 3 bases and the J gene lost 6 bases, with 9 bases spanning the gap. The length of the CDR3 is 14 residues. Germline V lookup: CDR1 SEHNR, CDR2 FQNEAQ (reference sequence). The CDR3 nucleotides are TGTGCCAGCAGCTTCGGGGGGTCTAATTCACCCCTCCACTTT. Its translation is CASSFGGSNSPLHF.

The chain carries TRBV19 and TRBJ2-1; 10 bases line up with TRBD1. Per the germline V gene, CDR1 is LNHDA and CDR2 is SQIVND (reference sequence). The V and J ends lost 3 bases and 4 bases, in that order; junction bases with no gene match: 6. The CDR3 is made up of 16 amino acids. CDR3 nucleotide sequence: TGTGCCAGTAGTATTGGGGGGGACAGGGGATACAATGAGCAGTTCTTC. It yields the protein CASSIGGDRGYNEQFF.